The 23 T cell receptor beta chains below come from one sample, sequenced in a study of T cells in Graves' hyperthyroidism and ophthalmopathy (dated by TCRdb to between 2019 and 2020). Library prep was done by multiplex PCR. Sequenced using an Illumina HiSeq 2000. TCR beta CDR3 regions were amplified from RNA transcripts. The TCR CDR3 was subjected to a first round of RT-PCR using the HTBI primer set and the Qiagen OneStep RT-PCR kit. Using fastp at Q25 and MiXCR, TCRdb reprocessed the public reads and kept productive beta chains. Identical CDR3 proteins give one entry, which carries the most common genes and DNA. This sample gives roughly 570,000 distinct CDR3 sequences in total; around 42% of them show up just once. The top ten clonotypes cover about 7.8% of the sample. The sample comprised peripheral blood or thyroid tissue (not recorded which). These receptors all stem from a woman in her late teens or twenties with Graves' hyperthyroidism.

This chain uses TRBV12-3 or TRBV12-4 with TRBJ2-1, with a tentative D call TRBD2 (6 bases). The CDR3 spans 13 residues. V was trimmed by 7 bases and J by 8 bases, leaving 15 bases between them. CDR3: CASTLGLAHEQFF. The CDR3 DNA is TGTGCCAGCACCTTAGGGCTAGCGCATGAGCAGTTCTTC.

The gene calls are TRBV24-1 and TRBJ1-1; D perhaps matches TRBD1 (5 bases). The V gene's germline CDR1 is KGHDR and CDR2 SFDVKD. The CDR3 extends over 13 amino acids. V was clipped by 5 bases and J by 7 bases, with 13 bases between them. The CDR3 loop reads CATSGSGRGEAFF. In DNA form, the CDR3 reads TGTGCCACCAGTGGTAGCGGGAGGGGTGAAGCTTTCTTT.

The chain links TRBV24-1 to TRBJ2-7; 9 positions match TRBD1. Germline V lookup: CDR1 KGHDR, CDR2 SFDVKD. Germline trimming cut 5 bases from V and 3 bases from J; bases unmatched to any gene: 7. The CDR3 contains 15 residues. CDR3 in amino acids: CATSGSGQGHYEQYF. The CDR3, as DNA: TGTGCCACCAGTGGATCGGGACAGGGTCACTACGAGCAGTACTTC.

The gene calls are TRBV25-1 and TRBJ1-2, with 7 bases lining up with TRBD1. This CDR3 has 17 amino acids. J was trimmed by 0 bases and V by 4 bases; bases with no gene match: 11. From germline, CDR1 is MGHDK and CDR2 SYGVNS. The CDR3 nucleotides are TGTGCCAGCAGTGCTCGGAACGACAGGGCGTCTAACTATGGCTACACCTTC. It encodes CASSARNDRASNYGYTF.

This clonotype has a count of ten or more. This chain joins TRBV4-1 and TRBJ1-1; no firm D call. Between the trimmed V and J ends, which lost 5 bases and 5 bases, there was a span of 18 bases. The CDR3 length is 15 residues. Germline CDR1 and CDR2: MGHRA and YSYEKL. The CDR3 region is CASSFYSKGGTEAFF. CDR3 nucleotides: TGCGCCAGCAGCTTTTACTCAAAGGGAGGGACTGAAGCTTTCTTT.

The count of this clonotype is one. A read error is possible here, since a much larger clone lies one base away. This chain connects TRBV7-2 to TRBJ2-7, with 12 positions matching TRBD2. Germline V gives CDR1 SGHTA, CDR2 FQGNSA. The CDR3 length is 17 residues. This CDR3 is CASSSLAGGPLSHEQYF. CDR3 DNA: TGTGCCAGCAGCTCACTAGCGGGAGGACCCCTCTCCCACGAGCAGTACTTC.

This clonotype was seen many times. The V gene is TRBV6-7, the J gene TRBJ2-2; D remains ambiguous. TRBV6-7 is noted as an ORF with a role that remains uncertain. The germline V and J ends were trimmed by 4 bases and 0 bases, with 9 bases remaining between them. The CDR3 is made up of 15 amino acids. For the CDR3, the DNA is TGTGCCAGCAGTTCTGACCGGGCGAACACCGGGGAGCTGTTTTTT. Protein product: CASSSDRANTGELFF.

This clonotype was recorded only once. The chain has TRBV29-1 and TRBJ2-5, with TRBD2 matching over 7 bases. The CDR3 spans 13 residues. J was trimmed by 5 bases and V by 7 bases; bases with no gene match: 10. Germline V gene sequence: CDR1 SQVTM, CDR2 ANQGSEA. Written as DNA, the CDR3 is TGCAGCGCCCCGGGGGAGGGCGGCGAGACCCAGTACTTC. It specifies CSAPGEGGETQYF.

This clonotype was seen at least ten times. This rearrangement joins TRBV10-3 to TRBJ1-1; the match to TRBD1 covers 10 bases. V lost 2 bases and J lost 0; bases outside the gene matches: 3. From germline, CDR1 is ENHRY and CDR2 SYGVKD. This CDR3 has 16 residues. In DNA form, the CDR3 reads TGTGCCATCAGTGAGGGACAGGGGGGATTGAACACTGAAGCTTTCTTT. Its protein product is CAISEGQGGLNTEAFF.

The rearrangement joins TRBV20-1 to TRBJ1-2, with a weak D call TRBD1 (5 bases). The CDR3 spans 12 residues. The V end lost 3 bases, the J end lost 12 bases, and 17 bases lay between the germline ends. CDR1 and CDR2 (germline): DFQATT, SNEGSKA (reference sequence). The CDR3 DNA is TGCAGTGCTAGGGGACTAGCGGGAGCTCACACCTTC. It codes for CSARGLAGAHTF.

The chain links TRBV29-1 to TRBJ1-2; D is ambiguous. The length of the CDR3 is 12 residues. V lost 4 bases, J lost 7 bases, and 13 bases lay in between. Germline CDR1 is SQVTM and CDR2 is ANQGSEA. The CDR3 DNA reads TGCAGCGTTGTAGGAGGCTCTGTTGGCTACACCTTC. Translation gives CSVVGGSVGYTF.

V gene TRBV5-1 combines with J gene TRBJ2-7; D might be TRBD2 (5 bases). Germline CDR1 reads SGHRS; CDR2 reads YFSETQ. The CDR3 consists of 14 residues. V was cut by 4 bases and J by 9 bases, with 20 bases left in between. The CDR3 coding sequence is TGCGCCAGCAGCGCGAAATCTAGCTTCCACGGGCAGTACTTC. Its protein is CASSAKSSFHGQYF.

This clonotype has a handful of counts. The J gene is TRBJ2-7, the V gene TRBV30; D unresolved. The CDR3 is made up of 15 amino acids. V was shortened by 0 bases and J by 3 bases, with 15 bases between the two germline ends. Germline lookup yields CDR1 GTSNPN and CDR2 SVGIG (reference sequence). The CDR3 DNA sequence: TGTGCCTGGAGTGTACGAGGCGTCCAGAACTACGAGCAGTACTTC. It yields the protein CAWSVRGVQNYEQYF.

In regard to this clonotype: This may come from a read error, since a much larger clone is one base off. V usage is TRBV4-3 and J usage is TRBJ1-5, with 7 bases fitting TRBD1. CDR1 and CDR2 (germline): LGHNA, YSLEER. With V trimmed by 1 base and J by 5 bases, 2 bases remained unmatched. The CDR3 runs 14 residues. CDR3 nucleotides: TGCGCCAGCAGCCAAGGAGGACAGGATCAGCCCCAGCATTTT. Protein: CASSQGGQDQPQHF.

The J gene is TRBJ1-4, the V gene TRBV11-2; TRBD1 matches at 9 bases. J was trimmed by 7 bases and V by 5 bases; bases with no gene match: 8. The CDR3 length is 15 residues. CDR1 is SGHAT and CDR2 is FQNNGV in the germline V gene. The CDR3 region is CASSPYRGRREKLFF. The CDR3 region has the DNA TGTGCCAGCAGCCCCTACAGGGGGCGCCGTGAAAAACTGTTTTTT.

The rearrangement joins TRBV5-6 to TRBJ2-6, with TRBD1 identical over 8 bases. The CDR3 extends over 15 amino acids. J was trimmed by 4 bases and V by 5 bases; bases with no gene match: 5. Germline V gives CDR1 SGHDT, CDR2 YYEEEE. The CDR3 loop reads CASSLQGVGANVLTF. For the CDR3, the DNA is TGTGCCAGCAGTCTACAGGGGGTCGGGGCCAACGTCCTGACTTTC. The variable domain in full, with the rest retrieved from reference TRBV5-6 and TRBJ2-6, is DAGVTQSPTHLIKTRGQQVTLRCSPKSGHDTVSWYQQALGQGPQFIFQYYEEEERQRGNFPDRFSGHQFPNYSSELNVNALLLGDSALYLCASSLQGVGANVLTFGAGSRLTVL.

Ten or more counts support this clonotype. The rearrangement links TRBV15 to TRBJ1-1; D not certain. Germline CDR1 and CDR2: LNHNV and YYDKDF (reference sequence). Trimming stripped 3 bases from V and 6 bases from J, with 14 bases between. This CDR3 is built from 14 residues. As DNA, the CDR3 is TGTGCCACCAGCAGGGCCCTTGGGTACCCTGAAGCTTTCTTT. As protein: CATSRALGYPEAFF.

The chain recombines TRBV12-3 or TRBV12-4 with TRBJ2-2; D is ambiguous. The CDR3 runs 13 residues. V shed 5 bases and J shed 7 bases, with 11 bases lying between them. CDR3 residues: CASSPTWGGELFF. CDR3 bases: TGTGCCAGCAGTCCGACTTGGGGCGGGGAGCTGTTTTTT.

This sequence joins TRBV10-3 and TRBJ2-7, with TRBD2 matching over 12 bases. The closer fit of TRBJ2-1 to the DNA end suggests the J call may be wrong. CDR3 size: 14 residues. Looked up from germline, CDR1 is ENHRY and CDR2 is SYGVKD. The CDR3 DNA follows: TGTGCCATCAAGACTAGCGGGAGTTCGGATGAGCAGTTCTTC. Translation: CAIKTSGSSDEQFF.

The gene calls are TRBV2 and TRBJ2-7; no reliable D call. The CDR3 is 13 residues long. CDR1 is SNHLY and CDR2 is FYNNEI in the germline V gene. V was pared by 10 bases and J by 6 bases, with 19 bases between. The CDR3 coding sequence is TGTGCCAACCCGGTTCCTCCTTTGCCCGAGCAGTACTTC. This gives the protein CANPVPPLPEQYF.

A single count supports this clonotype. The V gene is TRBV5-1, the J gene TRBJ2-1, with D tentatively TRBD2 (5 bases). This CDR3 has 16 amino acids. Germline V gives CDR1 SGHRS, CDR2 YFSETQ. Deletions cut 4 bases from V and 5 bases from J, with 19 bases between. The CDR3 DNA is TGCGCCAGCAGCCTTAAGCTAGCCAAGGGAAACAATGAGCAGTTCTTC. Translating gives CASSLKLAKGNNEQFF. Full variable domain (outside the CDR3, taken from reference TRBV5-1 and TRBJ2-1): KAGVTQTPRYLIKTRGQQVTLSCSPISGHRSVSWYQQTPGQGLQFLFEYFSETQRNKGNFPGRFSGRQFSNSRSEMNVSTLELGDSALYLCASSLKLAKGNNEQFFGPGTRLTVL.

Comment on this clonotype: One junction end does not reproduce the germline sequence, and a read error may be involved. This chain connects TRBV10-3 to TRBJ2-3, with TRBD2 as a possible D gene (5 bases). The CDR3 loop spans 13 amino acids. Germline V gene lookup returns CDR1 ENHRY and CDR2 SYGVKD. The CDR3 loop reads CATSGGSTDTQYF. DNA of the CDR3: TGTGCCACCAGTGGCGGGAGCACAGATACGCAGTATTTT.

This clonotype was observed many times. This chain connects TRBV24-1 to TRBJ2-2, with D perhaps matching TRBD2 (6 bases). CDR1 is KGHDR and CDR2 is SFDVKD in the germline V gene. The CDR3 runs 17 residues. V dropped 9 bases and J dropped 2 bases, with 21 bases sitting between them. CDR3 loop: CATGGKLSADNTGELFF. In nucleotides, the CDR3 is TGTGCCACCGGGGGGAAGCTTTCGGCAGACAACACCGGGGAGCTGTTTTTT.